This T cell receptor beta chain appears in the sequencing data of a study of cytomegalovirus exposure and HLA in healthy donors. A word on this clone: Antigen: not known.

The germline V gene encodes CDR1 MNHEY and CDR2 SVGAGI. The CDR3 loop spans 14 amino acids. V trimming: 4 bases; J trimming: 9 bases; junction bases outside the gene matches: 8. General study findings and limits: A later analysis found that most CMV-associated TCR beta chains appeared HLA-restricted. Analysis performed later found roughly 18,000 TCR beta sequences associated with HLA alleles at 0.05 false discovery rate.

In the PCR, 60 Vbeta and 13 Jbeta primers were used. The repertoire was sequenced with immunoSEQ multiplex PCR; TCRdb's copy has only in-frame clones and lacks some. The table records some 200,000 clones, around 76% of them present only once. The TCR comes from a man between 18 and 29 years old in good health and CMV-seronegative. The gene calls are TRBV6-5 and TRBJ2-4; 8 bases agree with TRBD1. The sequenced sample consisted of PBMCs. CDR3 coding DNA: TGTGCCAGCAGTTCGGACAGGGTTCGGGGCATTCAGTACTTC. This codes for CASSSDRVRGIQYF.